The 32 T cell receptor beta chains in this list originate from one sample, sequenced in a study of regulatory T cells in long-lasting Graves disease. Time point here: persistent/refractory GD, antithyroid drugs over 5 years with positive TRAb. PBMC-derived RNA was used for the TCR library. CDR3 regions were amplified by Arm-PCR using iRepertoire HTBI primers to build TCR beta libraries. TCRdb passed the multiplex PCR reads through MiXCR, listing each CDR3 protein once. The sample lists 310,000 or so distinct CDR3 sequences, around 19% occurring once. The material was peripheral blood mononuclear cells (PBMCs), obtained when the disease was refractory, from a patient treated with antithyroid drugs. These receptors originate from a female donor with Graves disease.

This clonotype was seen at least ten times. CDR3 in DNA: TGTGCCACCAGTGATGGGGGGGGCTACGAGCAGTACTTC. Translated, it gives CATSDGGGYEQYF. The chain carries TRBV24-1 and TRBJ2-7; 7 bases are shared with TRBD2. The CDR3 length is 13 residues. J lost 3 bases, V lost 3 bases, and 1 base had no gene match. Germline V lookup: CDR1 KGHDR, CDR2 SFDVKD.

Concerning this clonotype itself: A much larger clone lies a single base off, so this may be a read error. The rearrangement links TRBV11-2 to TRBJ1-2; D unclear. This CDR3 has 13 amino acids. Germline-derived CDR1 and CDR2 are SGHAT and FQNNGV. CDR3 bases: TGTGCCAGCAGCGTCAGCGATGTGTATGGCTGCACCTTC. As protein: CASSVSDVYGCTF.

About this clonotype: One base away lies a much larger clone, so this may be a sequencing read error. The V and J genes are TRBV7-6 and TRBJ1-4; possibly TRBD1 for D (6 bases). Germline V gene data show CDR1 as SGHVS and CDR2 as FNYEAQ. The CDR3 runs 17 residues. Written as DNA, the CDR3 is TGTGCCAGCAGCTTAGAGGCAGGGGAGATCGGGAATGAAAGACTGTTTTTT. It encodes CASSLEAGEIGNERLFF.

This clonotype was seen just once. In nucleotides, the CDR3 is TGTGCCAGCTTTAGCGGGGGGGCCTCGGATGAGCAGTTCTTC. This translates into CASFSGGASDEQFF. The rearrangement links TRBV6-1 to TRBJ2-1, with 11 bases fitting TRBD2. In germline, CDR1 is MNHNS, CDR2 SASEGT. V shed 8 bases and J 8 bases; nucleotides not matched to a gene: 8. The CDR3 length is 14 residues.

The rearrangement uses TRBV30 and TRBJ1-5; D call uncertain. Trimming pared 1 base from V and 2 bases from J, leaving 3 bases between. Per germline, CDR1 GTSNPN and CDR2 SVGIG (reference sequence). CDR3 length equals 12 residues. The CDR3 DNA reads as TGTGCCTGGAGTGCGGGCAATCAGCCCCAGCATTTT. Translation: CAWSAGNQPQHF.

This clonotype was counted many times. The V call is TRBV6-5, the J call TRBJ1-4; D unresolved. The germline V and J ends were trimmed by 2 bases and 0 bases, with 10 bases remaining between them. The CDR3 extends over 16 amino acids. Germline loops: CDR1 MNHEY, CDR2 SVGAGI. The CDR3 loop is CASSYRGGPTNEKLFF. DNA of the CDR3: TGTGCCAGCAGTTACCGGGGAGGACCAACTAATGAAAAACTGTTTTTT.

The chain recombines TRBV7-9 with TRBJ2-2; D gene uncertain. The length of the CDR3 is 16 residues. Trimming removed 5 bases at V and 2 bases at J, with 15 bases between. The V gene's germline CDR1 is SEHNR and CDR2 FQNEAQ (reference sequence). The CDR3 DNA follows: TGTGCCAGCAGCCCCCCTGTTTGGCCTAACACCGGGGAGCTGTTTTTT. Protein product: CASSPPVWPNTGELFF.

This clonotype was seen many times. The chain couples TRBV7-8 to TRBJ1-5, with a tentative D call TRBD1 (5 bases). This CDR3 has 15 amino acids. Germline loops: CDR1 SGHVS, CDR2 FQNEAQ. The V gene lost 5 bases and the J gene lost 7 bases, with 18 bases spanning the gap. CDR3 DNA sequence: TGTGCCAGCAGCCAACGACAGATAACGGGGCAGCCCCAGCATTTT. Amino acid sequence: CASSQRQITGQPQHF.

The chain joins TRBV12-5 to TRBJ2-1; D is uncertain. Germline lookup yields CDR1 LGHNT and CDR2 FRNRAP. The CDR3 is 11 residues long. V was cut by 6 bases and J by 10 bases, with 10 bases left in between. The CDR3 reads CASGLAGEQFF. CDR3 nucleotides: TGTGCTAGTGGACTCGCCGGGGAGCAGTTCTTC. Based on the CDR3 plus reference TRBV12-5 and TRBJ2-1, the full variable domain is DARVTQTPRHKVTEMGQEVTMRCQPILGHNTVFWYRQTMMQGLELLAYFRNRAPLDDSGMPKDRFSAEMPDATLATLKIQPSEPRDSAVYFCASGLAGEQFFGPGTRLTVL.

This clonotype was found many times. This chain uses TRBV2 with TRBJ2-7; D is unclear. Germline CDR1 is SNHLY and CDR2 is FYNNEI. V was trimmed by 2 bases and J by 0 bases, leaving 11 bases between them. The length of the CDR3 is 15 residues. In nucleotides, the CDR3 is TGTGCCAGCAGTGAAATTGGGCGAGACTCCTACGAGCAGTACTTC. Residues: CASSEIGRDSYEQYF.

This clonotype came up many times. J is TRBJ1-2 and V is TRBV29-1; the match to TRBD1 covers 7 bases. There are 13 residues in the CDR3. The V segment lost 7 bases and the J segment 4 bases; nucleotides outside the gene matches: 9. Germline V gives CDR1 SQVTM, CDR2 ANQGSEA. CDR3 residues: CSARTGGPYGYTF. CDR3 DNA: TGCAGCGCCCGGACAGGCGGGCCCTATGGCTACACCTTC.

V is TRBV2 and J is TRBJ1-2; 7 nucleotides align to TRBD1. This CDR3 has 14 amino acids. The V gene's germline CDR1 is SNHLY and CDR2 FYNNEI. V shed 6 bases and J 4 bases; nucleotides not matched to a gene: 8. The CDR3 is CASRGGQPSYGYTF. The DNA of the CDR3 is TGTGCCAGCAGAGGGGGACAGCCAAGCTATGGCTACACCTTC.

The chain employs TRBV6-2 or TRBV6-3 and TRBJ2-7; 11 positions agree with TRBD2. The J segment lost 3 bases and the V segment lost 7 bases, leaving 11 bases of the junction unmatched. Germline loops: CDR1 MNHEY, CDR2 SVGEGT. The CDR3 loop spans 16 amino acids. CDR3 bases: TGTGCCAGCACAGAACTAGCGGGAGTGACTATCTACGAGCAGTACTTC. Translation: CASTELAGVTIYEQYF.

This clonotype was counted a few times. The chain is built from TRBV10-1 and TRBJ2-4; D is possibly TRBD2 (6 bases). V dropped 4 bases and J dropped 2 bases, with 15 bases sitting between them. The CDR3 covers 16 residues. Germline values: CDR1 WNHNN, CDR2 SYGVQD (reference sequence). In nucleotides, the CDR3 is TGCGCCAGCAGTGTTTTGCGGGGTTGGCCCAAAAACATTCAGTACTTC. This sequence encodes CASSVLRGWPKNIQYF.

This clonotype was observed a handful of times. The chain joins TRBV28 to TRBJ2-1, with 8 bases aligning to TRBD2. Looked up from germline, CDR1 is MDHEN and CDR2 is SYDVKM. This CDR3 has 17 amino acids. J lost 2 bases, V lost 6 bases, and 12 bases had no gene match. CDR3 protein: CASRPWAFGRAYNEQFF. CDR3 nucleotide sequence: TGTGCCAGCAGACCCTGGGCGTTCGGGAGGGCCTACAATGAGCAGTTCTTC.

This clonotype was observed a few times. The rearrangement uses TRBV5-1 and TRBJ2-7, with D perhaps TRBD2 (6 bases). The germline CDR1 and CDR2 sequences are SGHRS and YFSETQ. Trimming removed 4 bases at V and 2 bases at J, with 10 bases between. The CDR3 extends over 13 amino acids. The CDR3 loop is CASSPGTPYEQYF. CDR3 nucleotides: TGCGCCAGCAGCCCCGGGACTCCCTACGAGCAGTACTTC. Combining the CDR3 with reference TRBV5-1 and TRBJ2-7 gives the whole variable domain KAGVTQTPRYLIKTRGQQVTLSCSPISGHRSVSWYQQTPGQGLQFLFEYFSETQRNKGNFPGRFSGRQFSNSRSEMNVSTLELGDSALYLCASSPGTPYEQYFGPGTRLTVT.

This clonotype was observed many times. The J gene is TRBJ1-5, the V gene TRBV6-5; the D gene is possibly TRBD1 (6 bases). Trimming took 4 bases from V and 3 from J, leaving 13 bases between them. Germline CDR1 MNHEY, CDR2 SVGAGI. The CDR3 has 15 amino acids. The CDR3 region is CASSFGQITNQPQHF. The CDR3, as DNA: TGTGCCAGCAGTTTCGGACAGATAACCAATCAGCCCCAGCATTTT.

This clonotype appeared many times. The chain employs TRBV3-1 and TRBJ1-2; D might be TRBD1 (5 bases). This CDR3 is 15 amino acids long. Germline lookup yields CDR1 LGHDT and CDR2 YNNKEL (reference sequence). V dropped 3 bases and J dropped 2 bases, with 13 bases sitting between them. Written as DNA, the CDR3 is TGTGCCAGCAGCCACGGGGGTCGGGGGAACTATGGCTACACCTTC. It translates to CASSHGGRGNYGYTF.

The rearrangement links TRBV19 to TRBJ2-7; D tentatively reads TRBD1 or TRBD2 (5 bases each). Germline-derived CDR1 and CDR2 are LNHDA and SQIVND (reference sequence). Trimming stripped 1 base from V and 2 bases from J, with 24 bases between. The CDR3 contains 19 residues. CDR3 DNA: TGTGCCAGTAGTATAGCCGCCGCCGGGGACCGACCTACTCCCTACGAGCAGTACTTC. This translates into CASSIAAAGDRPTPYEQYF.

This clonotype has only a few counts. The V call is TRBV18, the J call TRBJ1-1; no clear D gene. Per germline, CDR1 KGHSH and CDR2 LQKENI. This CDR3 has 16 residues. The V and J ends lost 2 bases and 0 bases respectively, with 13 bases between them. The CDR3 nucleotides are TGTGCCAGCTCACCAACGGTCCGGAATATGAACACTGAAGCTTTCTTT. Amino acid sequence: CASSPTVRNMNTEAFF.

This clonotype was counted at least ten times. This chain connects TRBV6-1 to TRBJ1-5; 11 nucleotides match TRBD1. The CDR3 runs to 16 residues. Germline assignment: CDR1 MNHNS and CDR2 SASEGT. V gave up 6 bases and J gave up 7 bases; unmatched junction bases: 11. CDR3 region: CASREGPGQGVQPQHF. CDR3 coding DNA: TGTGCCAGCAGAGAGGGGCCGGGACAGGGGGTCCAGCCCCAGCATTTT.

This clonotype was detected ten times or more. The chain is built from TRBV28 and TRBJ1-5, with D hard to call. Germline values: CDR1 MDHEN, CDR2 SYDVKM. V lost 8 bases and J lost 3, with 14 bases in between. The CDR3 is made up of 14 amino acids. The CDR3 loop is CASCPAGINQPQHF. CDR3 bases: TGTGCCAGCTGCCCCGCGGGGATCAATCAGCCCCAGCATTTT.

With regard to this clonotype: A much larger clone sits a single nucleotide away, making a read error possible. For the CDR3, the DNA is TGTGCCAGCAAACAAGGACTAGCGGGAGTCAAAAACATTCAGTACTTC. This codes for CASKQGLAGVKNIQYF. The chain couples TRBV2 to TRBJ2-4; 13 bases fit TRBD2. V was pared by 7 bases and J by 3 bases, with 6 bases of the junction left unmatched. CDR3 length: 16 residues. Per the germline V gene, CDR1 is SNHLY and CDR2 is FYNNEI.

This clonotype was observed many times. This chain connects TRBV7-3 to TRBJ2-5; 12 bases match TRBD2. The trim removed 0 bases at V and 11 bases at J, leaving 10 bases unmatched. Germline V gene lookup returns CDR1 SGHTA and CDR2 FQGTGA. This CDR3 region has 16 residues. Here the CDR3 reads CASSLTGGGLAGRQYF. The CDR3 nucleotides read TGTGCCAGCAGCTTAACGGGGGGAGGACTAGCGGGGCGACAGTACTTC.

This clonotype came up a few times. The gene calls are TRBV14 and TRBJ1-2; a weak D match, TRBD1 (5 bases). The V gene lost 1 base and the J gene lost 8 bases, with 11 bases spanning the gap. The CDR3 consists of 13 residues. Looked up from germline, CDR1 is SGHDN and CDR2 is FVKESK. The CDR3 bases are TGTGCCAGCAGCCAAGCGGGCAGGGAGGGCTACACCTTC. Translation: CASSQAGREGYTF.

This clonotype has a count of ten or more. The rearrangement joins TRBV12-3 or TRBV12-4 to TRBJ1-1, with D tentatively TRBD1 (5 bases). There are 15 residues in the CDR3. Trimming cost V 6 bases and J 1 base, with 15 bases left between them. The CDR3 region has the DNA TGTGCCAGCAGCCGGACCGCGGGGGGGAACACTGAAGCTTTCTTT. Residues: CASSRTAGGNTEAFF.

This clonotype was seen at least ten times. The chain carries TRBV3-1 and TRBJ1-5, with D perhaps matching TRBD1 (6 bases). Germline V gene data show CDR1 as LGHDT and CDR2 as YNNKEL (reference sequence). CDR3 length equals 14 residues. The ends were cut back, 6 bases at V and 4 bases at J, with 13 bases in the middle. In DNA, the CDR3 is TGTGCCAGCAGTTCGACTACAGGGAATCAGCCCCAGCATTTT. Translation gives CASSSTTGNQPQHF.

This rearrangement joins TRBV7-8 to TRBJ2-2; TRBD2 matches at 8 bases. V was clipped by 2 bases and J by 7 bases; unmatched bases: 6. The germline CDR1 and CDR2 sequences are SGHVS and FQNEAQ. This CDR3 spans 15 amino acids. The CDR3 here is CASSLRGGHNGELFF. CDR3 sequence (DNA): TGTGCCAGCAGCTTACGGGGGGGGCATAACGGGGAGCTGTTTTTT.

The CDR3 DNA is TGTGCCAGTAGTTGGGGCAGGGGGGAGCAGCCCCAGCATTTT. This sequence encodes CASSWGRGEQPQHF. This chain joins TRBV19 and TRBJ1-5, with 7 bases matching TRBD1. Germline V CDR1 and CDR2: LNHDA, SQIVND (reference sequence). The CDR3 covers 14 residues. The V gene end was trimmed by 5 bases and the J gene end by 7 bases; junction bases not matched to a gene: 8.

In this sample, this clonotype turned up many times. The CDR3 loop is CASSYSKGTGNTGELFF. The CDR3 DNA is TGTGCCAGCAGTTACTCGAAAGGGACAGGAAACACCGGGGAGCTGTTTTTT. The chain recombines TRBV6-5 with TRBJ2-2; 8 bases agree with TRBD1. V lost 0 bases, J lost 2 bases, and 5 bases stayed unmatched. CDR3 length equals 17 residues. Germline values: CDR1 MNHEY, CDR2 SVGAGI.

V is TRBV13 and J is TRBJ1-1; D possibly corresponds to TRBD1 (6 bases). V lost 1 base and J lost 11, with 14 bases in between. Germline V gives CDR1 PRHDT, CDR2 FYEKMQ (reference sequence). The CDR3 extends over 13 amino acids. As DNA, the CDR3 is TGTGCCAGCAGCTTAGCGGGGGGCTTGAAGGCTTTCTTT. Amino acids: CASSLAGGLKAFF.

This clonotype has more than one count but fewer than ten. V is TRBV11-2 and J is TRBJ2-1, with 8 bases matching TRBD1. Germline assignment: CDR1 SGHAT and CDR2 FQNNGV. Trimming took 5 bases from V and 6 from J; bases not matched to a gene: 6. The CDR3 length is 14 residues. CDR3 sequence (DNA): TGTGCCAGCAGCCACGGACAGGGTTTCAATGAGCAGTTCTTC. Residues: CASSHGQGFNEQFF.